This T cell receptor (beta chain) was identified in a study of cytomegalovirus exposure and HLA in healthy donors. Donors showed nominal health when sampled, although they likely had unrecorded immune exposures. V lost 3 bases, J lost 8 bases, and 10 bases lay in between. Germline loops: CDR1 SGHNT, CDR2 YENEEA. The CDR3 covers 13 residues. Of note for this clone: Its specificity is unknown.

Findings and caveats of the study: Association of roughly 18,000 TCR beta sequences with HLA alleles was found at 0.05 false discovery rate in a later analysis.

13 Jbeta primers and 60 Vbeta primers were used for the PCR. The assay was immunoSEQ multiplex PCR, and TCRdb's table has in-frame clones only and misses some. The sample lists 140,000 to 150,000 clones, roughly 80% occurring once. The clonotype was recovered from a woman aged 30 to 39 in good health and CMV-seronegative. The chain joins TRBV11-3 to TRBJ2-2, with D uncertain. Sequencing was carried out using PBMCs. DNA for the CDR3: TGTGCCAGCAGCTTGGATCCTAGGGGGGAGCTGTTTTTT. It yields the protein CASSLDPRGELFF. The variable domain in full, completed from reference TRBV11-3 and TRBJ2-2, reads EAGVVQSPRYKIIEKKQPVAFWCNPISGHNTLYWYLQNLGQGPELLIRYENEEAVDDSQLPKDRFSAERLKGVDSTLKIQPAELGDSAVYLCASSLDPRGELFFGEGSRLTVL.